This TCR beta chain originates from a study of blood T cell repertoires in COVID-19. Study information: Acute and convalescent COVID-19 samples came from the United States, Italy and Spain.

Allocation to cohorts depended on clinical history reported by the participants. No more than 2 weeks before study entry, exposed participants had met a case of COVID-19. This CDR3 has 15 residues. Per the germline V gene, CDR1 is WSHSY and CDR2 is SAAADI. V gave up 0 bases and J gave up 4 bases, with 10 bases separating them. Libraries were prepared by immunoSEQ multiplex PCR; TCRdb keeps only in-frame clonotypes and omits some of them. The data hold 350,000 to 400,000 clones, with 91% observed a single time. Many counts were recorded for this clone. The V and J genes are TRBV10-2 and TRBJ1-3; D uncertain. The sequence was obtained from a middle-aged woman who had been exposed to COVID-19. Sequencing was performed on PBMCs or T cells enriched from blood (not recorded which). The CDR3 sequence: CASSESEGTGNTIYF. CDR3 nucleotides: TGCGCCAGCAGTGAGTCGGAGGGTACAGGAAACACCATATATTTT.